These T cell receptor beta chains were read from a single sample in a study of T cell clonotyping in hematopoietic cell transplantation. Method: immunoSEQ multiplex PCR; TCRdb's copy keeps in-frame clones and lacks some. Here the sample spans 70,000 or so clones, about 94% being singletons. The sequencing sample was made of peripheral blood mononuclear cells. Every receptor here comes from a middle-aged man in good health. Some clones in this sample may be carry-over from other donors' samples. CDR3s include the opening cysteine and the closing phenylalanine or tryptophan. The D gene is left open where the match is weak. A clone size is listed for some rows: how often the clone was seen (once, few, many), or a class if it is expanded.

cdr3_aa cdr3_nt j_call clone_size d_call v_call
CAITPGTTTDTQYF TGTGCCATCACCCCAGGGACTACCACAGATACGCAGTATTTT TRBJ2-3 . TRBD2 TRBV10-3
CASSLSPGGVREKLFF TGTGCCAGCAGCCTTTCCCCCGGGGGGGTAAGAGAAAAACTGTTTTTT TRBJ1-4 . . TRBV28
CASAGTGGDQPQHF TGTGCCAGCGCGGGGACAGGGGGGGATCAGCCCCAGCATTTT TRBJ1-5 . TRBD1 TRBV2
CASSKWGRDTDTQYF TGTGCCAGCAGCAAATGGGGTCGAGACACAGATACGCAGTATTTT TRBJ2-3 . . TRBV21-1
CASSRRESYNEQFF TGTGCCAGCAGTCGACGGGAGTCCTACAATGAGCAGTTCTTC TRBJ2-1 . . TRBV6-5
CASSFLGTAQETQYF TGTGCCAGCAGCTTTTTGGGGACAGCACAAGAGACCCAGTACTTC TRBJ2-5 . TRBD1 TRBV14
CASSLGQGGTEAFF TGCGCCAGCAGCTTGGGACAGGGTGGAACTGAAGCTTTCTTT TRBJ1-1 . TRBD1 TRBV5-1
CASSFLAGGGTGELFF TGTGCCAGCAGCTTTCTAGCGGGAGGCGGCACCGGGGAGCTGTTTTTT TRBJ2-2 . TRBD2 TRBV7-8
CASRVTAGGPEQYF TGTGCCAGCAGGGTGACAGCGGGAGGGCCCGAGCAGTACTTC TRBJ2-7 . TRBD2 TRBV2
CASSLGQSEAFF TGCGCCAGCAGCTTGGGGCAGAGTGAAGCTTTCTTT TRBJ1-1 . . TRBV5-1
CASSVQGVGAFF TGTGCCAGCAGTGTACAGGGGGTTGGAGCTTTCTTT TRBJ1-1 . TRBD1 TRBV25-1
CATSRVASEKLFF TGTGCCACCAGCAGAGTCGCCAGTGAAAAACTGTTTTTT TRBJ1-4 once . TRBV15
CSVKAGTGAAEAFF TGCAGCGTAAAAGCCGGGACAGGGGCGGCTGAAGCTTTCTTT TRBJ1-1 . TRBD1 TRBV29-1
CASKGQGYEQYF TGTGCCAGCAAGGGACAGGGGTACGAGCAGTACTTC TRBJ2-7 . TRBD1 TRBV2
CASSSLQRSNSPLHF TGTGCCAGCAGCTCACTCCAAAGGAGTAATTCACCCCTCCACTTT TRBJ1-6 . . TRBV9
CAWRTEVVYEQYF TGTGCCTGGAGAACGGAGGTAGTCTACGAGCAGTACTTC TRBJ2-7 . . TRBV30
CAWGAAGVHGELFF TGTGCCTGGGGGGCAGCGGGAGTACACGGGGAGCTGTTTTTT TRBJ2-2 . TRBD2 TRBV30
CASSYLDEKLFF TGTGCCAGCAGCTACCTGGATGAAAAACTGTTTTTT TRBJ1-4 few . TRBV5-6
CASGRSPYEQYF TGTGCCAGCGGGCGAAGTCCCTACGAGCAGTACTTC TRBJ2-7 . . TRBV9
CASSLRGVAFF TGTGCCAGCAGCCTAAGAGGGGTGGCTTTCTTT TRBJ1-1 once . TRBV4-2
CASSIDRGYEQYF TGTGCCAGTAGTATCGACAGGGGCTACGAGCAGTACTTC TRBJ2-7 . TRBD1 TRBV19
CASATGGAETQYF TGTGCCAGTGCGACAGGGGGCGCAGAGACCCAGTACTTC TRBJ2-5 . TRBD1 TRBV19
CASSQETGRGNTIYF TGCGCCAGCAGCCAAGAAACAGGGCGCGGAAACACCATATATTTT TRBJ1-3 . . TRBV4-3
CASSQTSGVTYNEQFF TGTGCCAGCAGCCAGACTAGCGGGGTGACCTACAATGAGCAGTTCTTC TRBJ2-1 . TRBD2 TRBV11-2
CASTPHRASSYEQYF TGTGCCAGCACCCCACATCGGGCCAGTTCCTACGAGCAGTACTTC TRBJ2-7 . . TRBV28
CASVLGTTAGELFF TGCGCCAGCGTCCTCGGGACAACTGCCGGGGAGCTGTTTTTT TRBJ2-2 . . TRBV5-1
CASSYSETNEKLFF TGTGCCAGCAGTTACTCGGAAACTAATGAAAAACTGTTTTTT TRBJ1-4 . . TRBV2
CASATGGEQYF TGTGCCAGCGCCACGGGAGGGGAGCAGTACTTC TRBJ2-7 . TRBD2 TRBV2
CSASFPGELFF TGCAGTGCTAGTTTCCCCGGGGAGCTGTTTTTT TRBJ2-2 . . TRBV20-1
CASSEQDQPQHF TGTGCCAGCAGTGAACAGGATCAGCCCCAGCATTTT TRBJ1-5 . . TRBV6-1
CASSYGTGVGEKLFF TGTGCCAGCAGTTACGGGACAGGGGTGGGTGAAAAACTGTTTTTT TRBJ1-4 . TRBD1 TRBV6-5
CASSSLGASGLYSYNEQFF TGTGCCAGCAGCTCACTTGGGGCTAGCGGGCTTTACTCCTACAATGAGCAGTTCTTC TRBJ2-1 . TRBD2 TRBV27
CASSQQTPGNQPQHF TGTGCCAGCAGCCAACAGACACCCGGGAATCAGCCCCAGCATTTT TRBJ1-5 once . TRBV4-2
CASSSDSNQPQHF TGTGCCAGCAGTTCCGATAGCAATCAGCCCCAGCATTTT TRBJ1-5 . . TRBV6-5
CASTPTVNQPQHF TGTGCCAGTACCCCGACCGTAAATCAGCCCCAGCATTTT TRBJ1-5 . . TRBV19
CASSSVGSNQPQHF TGTGCCAGCAGTTCAGTGGGGAGCAATCAGCCCCAGCATTTT TRBJ1-5 . . TRBV25-1
CASSLARSGMNTEAFF TGCGCCAGCAGCTTGGCACGATCAGGGATGAACACTGAAGCTTTCTTT TRBJ1-1 . . TRBV5-1
CASSPHQGRDTEAFF TGCGCCAGCAGCCCCCATCAGGGCAGGGACACTGAAGCTTTCTTT TRBJ1-1 . . TRBV5-1
CASSWTSGVNNEQFF TGTGCCAGCAGCTGGACTAGCGGCGTTAACAATGAGCAGTTCTTC TRBJ2-1 . TRBD2 TRBV7-3
CASGNTGELFF TGTGCCAGCGGAAACACCGGGGAGCTGTTTTTT TRBJ2-2 . . TRBV7-7
CASSLGLPPSTDTQYF TGTGCCAGCAGTTTAGGACTACCACCTAGCACAGATACGCAGTATTTT TRBJ2-3 . . TRBV6-5
CASSLGQLGTSTDTQYF TGTGCCAGCAGCTTAGGGCAGTTAGGGACTAGCACAGATACGCAGTATTTT TRBJ2-3 . . TRBV7-6
CASSIGAKQETQYF TGTGCCAGTAGTATCGGTGCTAAACAAGAGACCCAGTACTTC TRBJ2-5 . . TRBV19
CASSMGDGPYEQYF TGTGCCAGTAGTATGGGGGACGGTCCCTACGAGCAGTACTTC TRBJ2-7 . . TRBV19
CSVDAGGNYGYTF TGCAGCGTTGATGCAGGGGGCAACTATGGCTACACCTTC TRBJ1-2 . TRBD1 TRBV29-1
CASSIREFRTEQYF TGTGCCAGCAGTATCCGGGAGTTCCGGACCGAGCAGTACTTC TRBJ2-7 . . TRBV6-5
CASSYSLWEGSEQYF TGTGCCAGCAGTTACTCGTTGTGGGAGGGCAGCGAGCAGTACTTC TRBJ2-7 . TRBD2 TRBV6-5
CASRTGGTGELFF TGTGCCAGCAGAACAGGGGGCACCGGGGAGCTGTTTTTT TRBJ2-2 . TRBD1 TRBV28
CSVDRQYNEQFF TGCAGCGTTGATCGGCAATACAATGAGCAGTTCTTC TRBJ2-1 . . TRBV29-1
CASVQRGMQFF TGTGCCAGTGTGCAGCGAGGAATGCAGTTCTTC TRBJ2-1 . . TRBV28
CASSLADLNYGYTF TGTGCCAGCAGTTTGGCGGACCTAAACTATGGCTACACCTTC TRBJ1-2 . . TRBV28
CASSGQTYTGELFF TGTGCCAGCAGTGGACAGACATACACCGGGGAGCTGTTTTTT TRBJ2-2 . . TRBV2
CASSTTDRVNTEAFF TGTGCCAGCAGTACGACGGACAGGGTGAACACTGAAGCTTTCTTT TRBJ1-1 . TRBD1 TRBV6-6